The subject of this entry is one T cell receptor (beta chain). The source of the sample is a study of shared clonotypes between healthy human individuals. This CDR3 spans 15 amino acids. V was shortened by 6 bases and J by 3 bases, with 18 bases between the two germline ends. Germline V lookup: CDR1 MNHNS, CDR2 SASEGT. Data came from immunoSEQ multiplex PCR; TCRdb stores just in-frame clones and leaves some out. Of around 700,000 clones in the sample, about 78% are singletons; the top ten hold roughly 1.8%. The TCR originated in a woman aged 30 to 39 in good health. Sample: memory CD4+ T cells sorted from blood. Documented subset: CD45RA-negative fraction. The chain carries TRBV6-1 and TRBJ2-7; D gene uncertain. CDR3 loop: CASRPVGILGYEQYF. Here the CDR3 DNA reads TGTGCCAGCAGGCCTGTAGGGATCCTGGGCTACGAGCAGTACTTC.